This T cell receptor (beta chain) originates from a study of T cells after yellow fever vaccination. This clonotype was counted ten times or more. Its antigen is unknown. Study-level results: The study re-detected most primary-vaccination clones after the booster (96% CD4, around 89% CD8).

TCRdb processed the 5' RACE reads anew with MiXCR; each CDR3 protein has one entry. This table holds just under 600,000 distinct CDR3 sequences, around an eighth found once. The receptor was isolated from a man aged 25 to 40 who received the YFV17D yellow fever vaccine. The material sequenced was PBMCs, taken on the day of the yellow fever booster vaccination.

The CDR3 reads CASSLTGVETQYF. The CDR3 nucleotides read TGTGCCAGCAGCCTGACAGGGGTTGAGACCCAGTACTTC. The chain couples TRBV7-9 to TRBJ2-5; 8 bases are a match to TRBD1. V dropped 5 bases and J dropped 5; count of bases not matched to a gene: 4. The CDR3 consists of 13 residues. Germline V lookup: CDR1 SEHNR, CDR2 FQNEAQ (reference sequence).